One and the same sample provided the 22 T cell receptor beta chains below, sequenced in a study of response to subunit inactivated influenza vaccine. TCRdb redid the calling of the RT-PCR reads with MiXCR, one entry per CDR3 protein. The profile shows a few hundred thousand distinct CDR3 sequences, around 20% of them singletons. Material: PBMCs from blood, obtained less than 22 months after vaccination. These receptors all come from a man aged 50 to 69 who received an inactivated influenza vaccine.

The chain links TRBV14 to TRBJ1-1; D is possibly TRBD1 (6 bases). Between the trimmed V and J ends, which lost 4 bases and 6 bases, there was a span of 12 bases. Germline V gene lookup returns CDR1 SGHDN and CDR2 FVKESK. The CDR3 is 13 residues long. The CDR3 bases are TGTGCCAGCAGCCCGTACCCAGGGGCTGAAGCTTTCTTT. It codes for CASSPYPGAEAFF.

J is TRBJ2-1 and V is TRBV5-5; 8 bases align to TRBD2. This CDR3 has 13 residues. Looked up from germline, CDR1 is SGHKS and CDR2 is YYEKEE (reference sequence). Unmatched junction bases numbered 3, after V lost 0 bases and J lost 10 bases. The CDR3 DNA reads as TGTGCCAGCAGCTTGGCCGGGGGGGAGGAGCAGTTCTTC. Encoded protein: CASSLAGGEEQFF.

The chain uses TRBV10-3 and TRBJ2-7; no definite D call. Trimming pared 6 bases from V and 4 bases from J, leaving 13 bases between. Germline CDR1 and CDR2: ENHRY and SYGVKD. The CDR3 totals 13 residues. Here the CDR3 reads CAISLRHGYEQYF. The CDR3 nucleotides are TGTGCCATCAGCCTGCGACATGGGTACGAGCAGTACTTC.

The V and J genes are TRBV30 and TRBJ2-3; the D is unclear. V lost 3 bases to trimming and J lost 7 bases, with 14 bases between them. This CDR3 is built from 13 residues. Germline-derived CDR1 and CDR2 are GTSNPN and SVGIG (reference sequence). CDR3 sequence reads: CAWSRMEYYTQYF. As DNA, the CDR3 is TGTGCCTGGAGCAGGATGGAGTACTATACGCAGTATTTT.

This clonotype has only a few counts. The chain combines TRBV3-1 with TRBJ1-5, with unresolved D. This CDR3 is 14 amino acids long. The V gene lost 3 bases and the J gene lost 0 bases, with 6 bases spanning the gap. Germline CDR1 LGHDT, CDR2 YNNKEL (reference sequence). The CDR3 DNA sequence: TGTGCCAGCAGCCAGGCAAATAGCAATCAGCCCCAGCATTTT. Translated: CASSQANSNQPQHF.

This clonotype was counted many times. The chain recombines TRBV6-1 with TRBJ1-2; TRBD1 might be the D (6 bases). The CDR3 length is 14 residues. Trimming cost V 5 bases and J 2 bases, with 12 bases left between them. The germline V gene has CDR1 MNHNS and CDR2 SASEGT. DNA for the CDR3: TGTGCCAGCAGTAGACACAGGGTAAACTATGGCTACACCTTC. It yields the protein CASSRHRVNYGYTF.

V gene TRBV6-5 combines with J gene TRBJ1-1; D is unclear. The V gene's germline CDR1 is MNHEY and CDR2 SVGAGI. V was clipped by 0 bases and J by 4 bases, with 9 bases between them. The CDR3 runs to 14 residues. The CDR3 bases are TGTGCCAGCAGTTACTCGCCGTCCACCACTGAAGCTTTCTTT. Translating it yields CASSYSPSTTEAFF.

A few counts support this clonotype. V and J are TRBV30 and TRBJ2-3; no firm D call. The CDR3 loop spans 14 amino acids. Germline CDR1 and CDR2: GTSNPN and SVGIG (reference sequence). Trimming took 0 bases from V and 2 from J, leaving 9 bases between them. The CDR3 region has the DNA TGTGCCTGGAGTGTCGTTGGCGCCACAGATACGCAGTATTTT. It codes for CAWSVVGATDTQYF.

This clonotype showed up just a few times. The rearrangement joins TRBV12-3 or TRBV12-4 to TRBJ2-5, with TRBD2 identical over 7 bases. Unmatched junction bases numbered 8, after V lost 5 bases and J lost 5 bases. The CDR3 runs to 14 residues. The CDR3 sequence is CASSTAGASETQYF. CDR3 nucleotides: TGTGCCAGCAGTACCGCGGGAGCCAGTGAGACCCAGTACTTC.

The table lists this clonotype with a few counts. At one boundary the junction diverges from the germline segment, which might be a read error. The chain employs TRBV20-1 and TRBJ1-5; 7 bases are a match to TRBD1. The CDR3 has 15 residues. The germline gives CDR1 DFQATT, CDR2 SNEGSKA (reference sequence). The CDR3 DNA sequence: TGCAGTGCGAGAGAGGGGGCGAGAGTCAATCAGCCCCAGCATTTT. This sequence encodes CSAREGARVNQPQHF.

The chain couples TRBV20-1 to TRBJ2-6; D perhaps matches TRBD1 (5 bases). This CDR3 contains 15 residues. Trimming removed 3 bases at V and 3 bases at J, with 12 bases between. Germline CDR1 and CDR2: DFQATT and SNEGSKA (reference sequence). Written as DNA, the CDR3 is TGCAGTGCTAGCTATTCAGGGTATGGGGCCAACGTCCTGACTTTC. It specifies CSASYSGYGANVLTF.

The sample holds many counts of this clonotype. The chain combines TRBV12-3 or TRBV12-4 with TRBJ1-6; no clear D gene. The ends were cut back, 4 bases at V and 7 bases at J, with 5 bases in the middle. This CDR3 is 12 amino acids long. The CDR3 bases are TGTGCCAGCAGTTGGCCAAATTCACCCCTCCACTTT. It encodes CASSWPNSPLHF.

This clonotype was observed a few times. The rearrangement uses TRBV7-3 and TRBJ2-4; D may be TRBD1 or TRBD2 (5 bases each). CDR3 length: 15 residues. Trimming shortened V by 1 base and J by 8 bases, and 15 bases separated the two germline ends. Germline V CDR1 and CDR2: SGHTA, FQGTGA. The CDR3 bases are TGTGCCAGCAGCTTAATGGGGACCCTGGGAGACATTCAGTACTTC. Residues: CASSLMGTLGDIQYF.

The chain carries TRBV5-6 and TRBJ1-4, with D possibly being TRBD1 (5 bases). V shed 1 base and J shed 7 bases, with 17 bases lying between them. Germline CDR1 and CDR2: SGHDT and YYEEEE. The CDR3 is 16 residues long. Here the CDR3 DNA reads TGTGCCAGCAGCTTGAATGACGGGACGGCGGGTGAAAAACTGTTTTTT. Its translation: CASSLNDGTAGEKLFF. Using reference TRBV5-6 and TRBJ1-4 for the parts outside the CDR3, the full variable domain is DAGVTQSPTHLIKTRGQQVTLRCSPKSGHDTVSWYQQALGQGPQFIFQYYEEEERQRGNFPDRFSGHQFPNYSSELNVNALLLGDSALYLCASSLNDGTAGEKLFFGSGTQLSVL.

The chain links TRBV7-9 to TRBJ2-7; 12 nucleotides agree with TRBD2. Germline V gene sequence: CDR1 SEHNR, CDR2 FQNEAQ (reference sequence). Losses at the gene ends were 4 bases for V and 6 bases for J; bases not matched to a gene: 7. This CDR3 is 15 amino acids long. CDR3 bases: TGTGCCAGCAGCTCCCGACTAGCGGGAGCATTCGAGCAGTACTTC. This codes for CASSSRLAGAFEQYF.

The J gene is TRBJ2-7, the V gene TRBV28; TRBD1 matches at 8 bases. The germline CDR1 and CDR2 sequences are MDHEN and SYDVKM. V lost 9 bases to trimming and J lost 7 bases; unmatched junction nucleotides: 8. The CDR3 loop spans 12 amino acids. The CDR3 DNA follows: TGTGCCAGTTCCGGACAGGGCTTGGAGCAGTACTTC. Encoded protein: CASSGQGLEQYF.

The chain combines TRBV12-3 or TRBV12-4 with TRBJ1-2, with a weak D call TRBD1 (5 bases). Trimming left V 6 bases short and J 4 bases short, with 12 bases between. There are 13 residues in the CDR3. The CDR3 is CASSLQEIYGYTF. CDR3 DNA sequence: TGTGCCAGCAGCCTACAGGAGATCTATGGCTACACCTTC.

The sample holds a few counts of this clonotype. The chain employs TRBV7-3 and TRBJ2-2, with D perhaps TRBD1 (6 bases). CDR3 length: 15 residues. Germline CDR1 reads SGHTA; CDR2 reads FQGTGA. V lost 2 bases and J 1 base, leaving 8 bases between the germline ends. The CDR3 nucleotides read TGTGCCAGCAGCTTAGACAGGATGAACACCGGGGAGCTGTTTTTT. Translation: CASSLDRMNTGELFF.

This clonotype was detected a few times. The rearrangement uses TRBV2 and TRBJ2-1, with TRBD1 matching over 7 bases. The CDR3 has 13 residues. CDR1 is SNHLY, CDR2 FYNNEI, per germline. The V segment lost 7 bases and the J segment 4 bases; nucleotides outside the gene matches: 4. CDR3 residues: CASTSDRYNEQFF. The CDR3 DNA reads TGTGCCAGCACATCGGACAGGTACAATGAGCAGTTCTTC.

This clonotype was observed a few times. The chain uses TRBV29-1 and TRBJ1-2; D remains ambiguous. CDR1 is SQVTM and CDR2 is ANQGSEA in the germline V gene. The V and J ends lost 7 bases and 4 bases respectively, with 16 bases between them. This CDR3 is built from 13 residues. The DNA of the CDR3 is TGCAGCGCCATCTCAGTGGTACCCTATGGCTACACCTTC. It codes for CSAISVVPYGYTF.

This clonotype was detected many times. This chain connects TRBV4-1 to TRBJ1-1; D is unresolved. CDR3 length: 18 residues. V dropped 0 bases and J dropped 1 base, with 18 bases sitting between them. In germline, CDR1 is MGHRA, CDR2 YSYEKL. CDR3 nucleotide sequence: TGCGCCAGCAGCCAAGATCAGGCCATTTTGGGCAGGAACACTGAAGCTTTCTTT. Protein sequence: CASSQDQAILGRNTEAFF.

This clonotype has only a few counts. This chain uses TRBV5-6 with TRBJ2-7; D tentatively fits TRBD1 or TRBD2 (5 bases each). Germline CDR1 and CDR2: SGHDT and YYEEEE. V was trimmed by 4 bases and J by 2 bases, leaving 10 bases between them. The CDR3 runs to 13 residues. In DNA, the CDR3 is TGTGCCAGCAGCCGGGACCTCACCTACGAGCAGTACTTC. It yields the protein CASSRDLTYEQYF.